These 17 T cell receptor beta chains were all obtained from the same sample, sequenced in a study of blood T cell repertoires in COVID-19. Profiled with immunoSEQ multiplex PCR; TCRdb holds only in-frame clones, not every one. Of fewer than 150,000 clones listed, 86% were seen once; the top ten hold around 8%. Sequenced: peripheral blood. The receptors come from a man between 65 and 85 years old who had recovered from COVID-19.

The chain joins TRBV6-5 to TRBJ1-2; D may be TRBD1 (5 bases). V was trimmed by 7 bases and J by 8 bases, leaving 17 bases between them. This CDR3 comprises 13 residues. Per germline, CDR1 MNHEY and CDR2 SVGAGI. CDR3 nucleotides: TGTGCCAGCACGGGGGGATTTAGAGGCGGCTACACCTTC. As protein: CASTGGFRGGYTF.

The chain couples TRBV6-5 to TRBJ1-6, with D possibly being TRBD1 (6 bases). CDR1 is MNHEY and CDR2 is SVGAGI in the germline V gene. Trimming stripped 0 bases from V and 14 bases from J, with 14 bases between. The CDR3 has 14 residues. The CDR3: CASSYSSWEGALHF. CDR3 in DNA: TGTGCCAGCAGTTACTCGAGCTGGGAGGGGGCCCTCCACTTT.

V is TRBV29-1 and J is TRBJ2-7, with D possibly being TRBD2 (7 bases). This CDR3 comprises 13 residues. Deletions cut 5 bases from V and 4 bases from J, with 15 bases between. Germline V gene sequence: CDR1 SQVTM, CDR2 ANQGSEA. CDR3 in DNA: TGCAGCGTTACCGAGGGGGGGAGGTACGAGCAGTACTTC. It translates to CSVTEGGRYEQYF.

V is TRBV7-2 and J is TRBJ2-7, with 10 nucleotides matching TRBD2. V shed 2 bases and J 2 bases; nucleotides not matched to a gene: 3. Germline-derived CDR1 and CDR2 are SGHTA and FQGNSA. There are 15 residues in the CDR3. This CDR3 is CASSLTSGGAYEQYF. CDR3 DNA sequence: TGTGCCAGCAGCTTAACCAGCGGGGGGGCCTACGAGCAGTACTTC. The full variable domain, with the rest looked up from reference TRBV7-2 and TRBJ2-7, is GAGVSQSPSNKVTEKGKDVELRCDPISGHTALYWYRQSLGQGLEFLIYFQGNSAPDKSGLPSDRFSAERTGGSVSTLTIQRTQQEDSAVYLCASSLTSGGAYEQYFGPGTRLTVT.

The table lists this clone with a few counts. The chain recombines TRBV28 with TRBJ1-1, with TRBD1 matching 7 bases. V lost 5 bases and J lost 1; bases outside the gene matches: 1. This CDR3 comprises 13 residues. CDR1 is MDHEN and CDR2 is SYDVKM in the germline V gene. The CDR3 protein is CASSRDRNTEAFF. CDR3 sequence (DNA): TGTGCCAGCAGTCGGGACAGGAACACTGAAGCTTTCTTT.

This clone turned up a few times. The chain is built from TRBV30 and TRBJ2-7; a possible D gene is TRBD2 (5 bases). The germline CDR1 and CDR2 sequences are GTSNPN and SVGIG (reference sequence). This CDR3 has 14 amino acids. Trimming took off 2 bases at V and 9 bases at J, with 20 bases between the two ends. CDR3 loop: CAWSKPSRGTRQYF. DNA for the CDR3: TGTGCCTGGAGTAAACCCTCCCGGGGTACGAGGCAGTACTTC.

V and J are TRBV11-2 and TRBJ2-7; D gene unclear. Trimming took 5 bases from V and 2 from J, leaving 13 bases between them. The CDR3 runs to 14 residues. Germline values: CDR1 SGHAT, CDR2 FQNNGV. CDR3 residues: CASSPRQAPYEQYF. Written as DNA, the CDR3 is TGTGCCAGCAGCCCCCGCCAGGCTCCCTACGAGCAGTACTTC.

The chain employs TRBV6-2 or TRBV6-3 and TRBJ2-5; 12 bases are a match to TRBD2. V shed 6 bases, J shed 7 bases, and the junction held 9 bases outside the gene matches. CDR3 length: 15 residues. From germline, CDR1 is MNHEY and CDR2 SVGEGT. CDR3 in amino acids: CASSQGTSGWGTQYF. The CDR3 DNA reads as TGTGCCAGCAGCCAGGGGACTAGCGGGTGGGGGACCCAGTACTTC.

This clone was seen once. The chain couples TRBV11-2 to TRBJ1-1; a possible D gene is TRBD1 (6 bases). Trimming shortened V by 2 bases and J by 1 base, and 11 bases separated the two germline ends. The V gene's germline CDR1 is SGHAT and CDR2 FQNNGV. This CDR3 has 15 residues. In DNA form, the CDR3 reads TGTGCCAGCAGCTTATTTGGGACAAAGAACACTGAAGCTTTCTTT. Encoded protein: CASSLFGTKNTEAFF.

This clone has only one observation. The V gene is TRBV2, the J gene TRBJ2-7, with 7 bases lining up with TRBD2. V gave up 6 bases and J gave up 2 bases; unmatched junction bases: 7. The CDR3 is 14 residues long. Germline V gene lookup returns CDR1 SNHLY and CDR2 FYNNEI. The CDR3 loop reads CASSFSGTTYEQYF. The CDR3, as DNA: TGTGCCAGCAGCTTCTCCGGGACTACCTACGAGCAGTACTTC.

This clone was recorded once. This chain joins TRBV4-1 and TRBJ2-1; TRBD1 might be the D (5 bases). Germline V gene data show CDR1 as MGHRA and CDR2 as YSYEKL. V gave up 1 base and J gave up 12 bases, with 22 bases separating them. This CDR3 contains 16 residues. CDR3 in DNA: TGCGCCAGCAGCCAAGTTGCAGGGCCCTTCATTAGTACGCAGTTCTTC. This translates into CASSQVAGPFISTQFF.

The rearrangement uses TRBV5-4 and TRBJ1-1; D is unresolved. This CDR3 spans 13 amino acids. Between the trimmed V and J ends, which lost 0 bases and 1 base, there was a span of 4 bases. Germline-derived CDR1 and CDR2 are SGHNT and YYREEE (reference sequence). CDR3 in amino acids: CASSLDRNTEAFF. CDR3 sequence (DNA): TGTGCCAGCAGCTTGGACAGGAACACTGAAGCTTTCTTT.

V gene TRBV27 combines with J gene TRBJ1-1; weak D call: TRBD1 (5 bases). Germline V gene sequence: CDR1 MNHEY, CDR2 SMNVEV (reference sequence). The CDR3 length is 16 residues. V was trimmed by 4 bases and J by 1 base, leaving 16 bases between them. The CDR3 protein is CASSSYLGAPNTEAFF. The DNA of the CDR3 is TGTGCCAGCAGTTCATACTTAGGGGCCCCGAACACTGAAGCTTTCTTT.

This chain links TRBV30 with TRBJ1-1, with no clear D. Germline-derived CDR1 and CDR2 are GTSNPN and SVGIG (reference sequence). The V and J ends lost 5 bases and 0 bases respectively, with 7 bases between them. The CDR3 extends over 12 amino acids. In DNA, the CDR3 is TGTGCCTGGGGACGTATGAACACTGAAGCTTTCTTT. Residues: CAWGRMNTEAFF.

This chain joins TRBV7-2 and TRBJ2-7; D is possibly TRBD2 (6 bases). The V end was cut by 7 bases, the J end by 7 bases, with 17 bases between. This CDR3 comprises 13 residues. From germline, CDR1 is SGHTA and CDR2 FQGNSA. The CDR3 sequence: CASTRGALGEQYF. The CDR3 nucleotides are TGTGCCAGCACTCGCGGGGCCCTAGGAGAGCAGTACTTC.

The genes are TRBV5-4 and TRBJ1-2, with 8 nucleotides matching TRBD1. CDR1 is SGHNT and CDR2 is YYREEE in the germline V gene (reference sequence). This CDR3 contains 15 residues. V shed 4 bases and J 1 base; nucleotides not matched to a gene: 6. The CDR3 sequence is CASSLWTGFNYGYTF. The CDR3 DNA sequence: TGTGCCAGCAGCCTTTGGACAGGGTTTAACTATGGCTACACCTTC.

Here the CDR3 reads CASSLVFSPDSTIYF. DNA of the CDR3: TGTGCCAGCAGCTTGGTCTTTTCTCCGGACAGCACCATATATTTT. V and J are TRBV5-8 and TRBJ1-3, with D possibly matching TRBD1 (6 bases). CDR3 length equals 15 residues. Germline lookup yields CDR1 SGHTS and CDR2 YDEGEE. V was cut by 0 bases and J by 9 bases, with 16 bases left in between.